The 8 T cell receptor beta chains presented below share a single source sample, sequenced in a study of CD8 T cells in ankylosing spondylitis. TCRdb processed the 5' RACE reads anew with MiXCR; each CDR3 protein has one entry. Of a few hundred thousand distinct CDR3 sequences in the sample, 20% to 25% are singletons; the top ten hold around 13%. The sample comprised blood, either unsorted or a sorted T cell fraction (not recorded which). Receptors were obtained from a male donor with ankylosing spondylitis or in good health (not recorded which).

This clonotype was seen a handful of times. The V call is TRBV7-9, the J call TRBJ2-5; 7 positions match TRBD2. CDR3 length equals 13 residues. The germline V gene encodes CDR1 SEHNR and CDR2 FQNEAQ (reference sequence). The J segment lost 2 bases and the V segment lost 6 bases, leaving 3 bases of the junction unmatched. The CDR3, as DNA: TGTGCCAGCAGAGCTAGCGGTCAAGAGACCCAGTACTTC. It is translated as CASRASGQETQYF. The full variable domain, completed using reference TRBV7-9 and TRBJ2-5, is DTGVSQNPRHKITKRGQNVTFRCDPISEHNRLYWYRQTLGQGPEFLTYFQNEAQLEKSRLLSDRFSAERPKGSFSTLEIQRTEQGDSAMYLCASRASGQETQYFGPGTRLLVL.

This clonotype was found once. The chain couples TRBV29-1 to TRBJ2-2; 9 bases are a match to TRBD1. This CDR3 contains 15 residues. J gave up 0 bases and V 6 bases, and 5 bases lay outside the gene matches. Germline V CDR1 and CDR2: SQVTM, ANQGSEA. Here the CDR3 DNA reads TGCAGCGTAACAGGGGGCCCGCCGAACACCGGGGAGCTGTTTTTT. Protein product: CSVTGGPPNTGELFF.

V usage is TRBV7-9 and J usage is TRBJ1-1, with a possible D match to TRBD1 (5 bases). Germline loops: CDR1 SEHNR, CDR2 FQNEAQ (reference sequence). Trimming stripped 4 bases from V and 4 bases from J, with 16 bases between. This CDR3 spans 15 amino acids. CDR3 DNA sequence: TGTGCCAGCAGCTCTAGGGACCCGCAAGTCACTGAAGCTTTCTTT. This gives the protein CASSSRDPQVTEAFF.

This clonotype was seen only a few times. The rearrangement uses TRBV20-1 and TRBJ2-1, with 16 nucleotides matching TRBD2. The junction had 12 bases not matched to a gene; V was cut back by 4 bases and J by 9 bases. This CDR3 has 17 residues. Germline V lookup: CDR1 DFQATT, CDR2 SNEGSKA (reference sequence). In nucleotides, the CDR3 is TGCAGTGCTACCCACCCGGGACTAGCGGGGGGGCGGGTTGAGCAGTTCTTC. Its translation is CSATHPGLAGGRVEQFF.

This clonotype was seen a few times. The chain uses TRBV7-9 and TRBJ1-2; a possible D gene is TRBD1 (5 bases). The V end lost 5 bases, the J end lost 1 base, and 8 bases lay between the germline ends. This CDR3 comprises 13 residues. Germline V gene sequence: CDR1 SEHNR, CDR2 FQNEAQ (reference sequence). CDR3 nucleotides: TGTGCCAGCAGCGCCGACAGTAACTATGGCTACACCTTC. This codes for CASSADSNYGYTF.

This clonotype showed up just a few times. V usage is TRBV15 and J usage is TRBJ2-5, with D perhaps given as TRBD1 or TRBD2 (5 bases each). The CDR3 length is 14 residues. Per germline, CDR1 LNHNV and CDR2 YYDKDF (reference sequence). The ends were cut back, 3 bases at V and 3 bases at J, with 11 bases in the middle. CDR3 DNA sequence: TGTGCCACCAGCAGCCGGGACGGTAAAGAGACCCAGTACTTC. It yields the protein CATSSRDGKETQYF. The full variable domain, rest sourced from reference TRBV15 and TRBJ2-5, is DAMVIQNPRYQVTQFGKPVTLSCSQTLNHNVMYWYQQKSSQAPKLLFHYYDKDFNNEADTPDNFQSRRPNTSFCFLDIRSPGLGDTAMYLCATSSRDGKETQYFGPGTRLLVL.

This chain connects TRBV5-6 to TRBJ2-7; maybe TRBD2 (6 bases). This CDR3 comprises 14 residues. The V end was cut by 4 bases, the J end by 4 bases, with 15 bases between. The V gene's germline CDR1 is SGHDT and CDR2 YYEEEE. The CDR3 reads CASSAAGLSYEQYF. The CDR3 coding sequence is TGTGCCAGCAGCGCGGCGGGACTCTCATACGAGCAGTACTTC.

This rearrangement joins TRBV13 to TRBJ2-6; maybe TRBD2 (5 bases). Germline CDR1 is PRHDT and CDR2 is FYEKMQ (reference sequence). V gave up 0 bases and J gave up 0 bases, with 9 bases separating them. The CDR3 has 17 residues. Written as DNA, the CDR3 is TGTGCCAGCAGCTTAGGGAACGGGGACTCTGGGGCCAACGTCCTGACTTTC. It is translated as CASSLGNGDSGANVLTF. Based on the CDR3 plus reference TRBV13 and TRBJ2-6, the full variable domain is AAGVIQSPRHLIKEKRETATLKCYPIPRHDTVYWYQQGPGQDPQFLISFYEKMQSDKGSIPDRFSAQQFSDYHSELNMSSLELGDSALYFCASSLGNGDSGANVLTFGAGSRLTVL.